Listed below are T cell receptor beta chains from one sample, sequenced in a study of blood T cell repertoires in COVID-19. The method was immunoSEQ multiplex PCR; TCRdb's version includes in-frame clones alone and lacks a portion of them. The data show approximately 140,000 clones, 75% to 90% seen once. The sequenced material came from PBMCs or T cells enriched from blood (not recorded which). The receptors were gathered from a middle-aged woman who had been exposed to COVID-19. Both conserved end residues are part of each CDR3. Expanded clones get a size class; other rows say once, few or many, or leave the size out.

abundance: NA; v_gene: TRBV6-5; j_gene: TRBJ2-1; CDR3aa: CASSPTSLDHQFF
abundance: NA; v_gene: TRBV2; j_gene: TRBJ1-5; CDR3aa: CASSLRTPRLEWSNQPQHF
abundance: NA; v_gene: TRBV7-9; j_gene: TRBJ1-5; CDR3aa: CASSLNRDRNQPQHF
abundance: NA; v_gene: TRBV10-3; j_gene: TRBJ1-1; CDR3aa: CATTRGGNTEAFF
abundance: few; v_gene: TRBV29-1; j_gene: TRBJ2-1; CDR3aa: CSVEDGGTAWNEQFF
abundance: NA; v_gene: TRBV5-4; j_gene: TRBJ2-2; CDR3aa: CASRPGGGTGELFF
abundance: NA; v_gene: TRBV5-1; j_gene: TRBJ1-1; CDR3aa: CASTGTENTEAFF
abundance: NA; v_gene: TRBV25-1; j_gene: TRBJ1-6; CDR3aa: CASSDGGPGRRDLHF
abundance: NA; v_gene: TRBV2; j_gene: TRBJ2-5; CDR3aa: CASSGGGALETQYF
abundance: once; v_gene: TRBV5-1; j_gene: TRBJ2-7; CDR3aa: CASRFREDAEQYF
abundance: NA; v_gene: TRBV29-1; j_gene: TRBJ2-6; CDR3aa: CSGLSSGANVLTF
abundance: NA; v_gene: TRBV7-8; j_gene: TRBJ2-7; CDR3aa: CASSLTGQGEQYF
abundance: many; v_gene: TRBV10-3; j_gene: TRBJ2-7; CDR3aa: CAISRYRWDRLTYEQYF
abundance: NA; v_gene: TRBV11-2; j_gene: TRBJ2-1; CDR3aa: CASSFRVVDEQFF
abundance: NA; v_gene: TRBV4-3; j_gene: TRBJ2-3; CDR3aa: CASSQQKVTDTQYF
abundance: once; v_gene: TRBV28; j_gene: TRBJ2-2; CDR3aa: CASSPPRGLAGELFF
abundance: NA; v_gene: TRBV28; j_gene: TRBJ2-5; CDR3aa: CASRETGGGETQYF
abundance: NA; v_gene: TRBV7-2; j_gene: TRBJ1-1; CDR3aa: CASSLQMNTEAFF
abundance: NA; v_gene: TRBV28; j_gene: TRBJ1-3; CDR3aa: CASSSGTGGSSGNTIYF
abundance: NA; v_gene: TRBV3-1/TRBV3-2; j_gene: TRBJ2-1; CDR3aa: CASSRRSGRVNEQFF
abundance: NA; v_gene: TRBV11-2; j_gene: TRBJ2-2; CDR3aa: CASSLQLNTGELFF
abundance: NA; v_gene: TRBV12-3/TRBV12-4; j_gene: TRBJ1-5; CDR3aa: CASSLRSNQPQHF
abundance: NA; v_gene: TRBV28; j_gene: TRBJ1-4; CDR3aa: CASMMGGAVYEKLFF
abundance: NA; v_gene: TRBV2; j_gene: TRBJ1-2; CDR3aa: CASSEEGAYGYTF
abundance: NA; v_gene: TRBV5-8; j_gene: TRBJ1-5; CDR3aa: CASSPGGTGSLNQPQHF
abundance: NA; v_gene: TRBV5-4; j_gene: TRBJ1-2; CDR3aa: CASSGVRQGEDGYTF
abundance: NA; v_gene: TRBV9; j_gene: TRBJ2-5; CDR3aa: CASSPAGQLQETQYF
abundance: NA; v_gene: TRBV28; j_gene: TRBJ1-2; CDR3aa: CASSEQGIGGYTF
abundance: once; v_gene: TRBV6-2/TRBV6-3; j_gene: TRBJ2-5; CDR3aa: CASSSAYPPGETQYF
abundance: NA; v_gene: TRBV7-2; j_gene: TRBJ1-3; CDR3aa: CASSLRAGLRGNTIYF
abundance: NA; v_gene: TRBV5-1; j_gene: TRBJ1-3; CDR3aa: CASSREPGSGNTIYF
abundance: NA; v_gene: TRBV19; j_gene: TRBJ2-6; CDR3aa: CASSIASSGANVLTF
abundance: NA; v_gene: TRBV7-7; j_gene: TRBJ2-1; CDR3aa: CASSSSQGEFNEQFF
abundance: NA; v_gene: TRBV7-6; j_gene: TRBJ1-5; CDR3aa: CASSQQQGYNQPQHF
abundance: NA; v_gene: TRBV19; j_gene: TRBJ2-2; CDR3aa: CASTPSTANTGELFF
abundance: NA; v_gene: TRBV7-9; j_gene: TRBJ2-7; CDR3aa: CASSFMEDRGNEQYF
abundance: few; v_gene: TRBV28; j_gene: TRBJ2-7; CDR3aa: CASSFGGSPYEQYF
abundance: NA; v_gene: TRBV2; j_gene: TRBJ1-1; CDR3aa: CASSGTANTEAFF
abundance: NA; v_gene: TRBV29-1; j_gene: TRBJ2-1; CDR3aa: CSLIFDEQFF
abundance: NA; v_gene: TRBV19; j_gene: TRBJ1-2; CDR3aa: CASGDRDFLDYGYTF
abundance: NA; v_gene: TRBV2; j_gene: TRBJ2-3; CDR3aa: CASRGGLAGFTGATDTQYF
abundance: NA; v_gene: TRBV19; j_gene: TRBJ1-5; CDR3aa: CASNTRRTGKVNQPQHF
abundance: NA; v_gene: TRBV10-3; j_gene: TRBJ1-2; CDR3aa: CAISIGQGREVYTF
abundance: NA; v_gene: TRBV27; j_gene: TRBJ1-6; CDR3aa: CASSLYGGGNSPLHF
abundance: few; v_gene: TRBV5-4; j_gene: TRBJ2-3; CDR3aa: CASSLGTDTDTQYF
abundance: NA; v_gene: TRBV29-1; j_gene: TRBJ1-5; CDR3aa: CSPNGGKDSNQPQHF
abundance: NA; v_gene: TRBV5-1; j_gene: TRBJ2-7; CDR3aa: CASSPTTQGSYEQYF
abundance: NA; v_gene: TRBV7-2; j_gene: TRBJ1-6; CDR3aa: CASSTGGTGVSPLHF
abundance: NA; v_gene: TRBV3-1/TRBV3-2; j_gene: TRBJ2-1; CDR3aa: CASSQVYRSNEQFF
abundance: NA; v_gene: TRBV6-6; j_gene: TRBJ2-7; CDR3aa: CASSQGTSGREYEQYF
abundance: NA; v_gene: TRBV12-5; j_gene: TRBJ2-7; CDR3aa: CASGLASGTGGYEQYF
abundance: few; v_gene: TRBV19; j_gene: TRBJ1-3; CDR3aa: CASSMIGGSGNTIYF
abundance: NA; v_gene: TRBV2; j_gene: TRBJ1-2; CDR3aa: CASNQETGSYGYTF
abundance: once; v_gene: TRBV27; j_gene: TRBJ1-1; CDR3aa: CASSNKNTEAFF
abundance: NA; v_gene: TRBV5-1; j_gene: TRBJ2-1; CDR3aa: CASSQGKDYNEQFF
abundance: NA; v_gene: TRBV15; j_gene: TRBJ1-2; CDR3aa: CATSRPREGHGYTF
abundance: NA; v_gene: TRBV5-3; j_gene: TRBJ1-1; CDR3aa: CARKVDSRNTEAFF